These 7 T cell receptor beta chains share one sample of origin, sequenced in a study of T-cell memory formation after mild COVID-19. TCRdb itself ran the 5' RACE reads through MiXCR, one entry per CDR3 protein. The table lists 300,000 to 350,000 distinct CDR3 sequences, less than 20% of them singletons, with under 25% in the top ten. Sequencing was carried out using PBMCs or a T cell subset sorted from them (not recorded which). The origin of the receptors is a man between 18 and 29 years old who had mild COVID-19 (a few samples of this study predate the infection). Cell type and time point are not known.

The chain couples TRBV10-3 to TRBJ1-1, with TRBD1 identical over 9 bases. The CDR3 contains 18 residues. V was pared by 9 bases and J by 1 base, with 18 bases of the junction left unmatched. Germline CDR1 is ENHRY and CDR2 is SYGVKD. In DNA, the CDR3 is TGTGCCATTAAACCGGGACAGGGACCCAGCGGGCCGAACACTGAAGCTTTCTTT. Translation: CAIKPGQGPSGPNTEAFF.

The CDR3 loop reads CASSLAQGARWSTYEQYF. For the CDR3, the DNA is TGTGCCAGCAGCTTAGCCCAGGGGGCGCGATGGTCTACCTACGAGCAGTACTTC. The rearrangement uses TRBV7-2 and TRBJ2-7; 8 bases fit TRBD1. With 0 bases clipped from V and 2 bases from J, the junction kept 12 bases outside the gene matches. CDR3 length: 18 amino acids. The germline CDR1 and CDR2 sequences are SGHTA and FQGNSA. The whole variable domain, filled in from reference TRBV7-2 and TRBJ2-7, reads GAGVSQSPSNKVTEKGKDVELRCDPISGHTALYWYRQSLGQGLEFLIYFQGNSAPDKSGLPSDRFSAERTGGSVSTLTIQRTQQEDSAVYLCASSLAQGARWSTYEQYFGPGTRLTVT.

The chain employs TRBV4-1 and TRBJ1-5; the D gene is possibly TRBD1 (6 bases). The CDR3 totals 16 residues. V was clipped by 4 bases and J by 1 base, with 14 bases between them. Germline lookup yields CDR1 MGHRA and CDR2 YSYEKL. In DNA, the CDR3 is TGCGCCAGCAGCCGTGCGGCGGGGGCCAGCAATCAGCCCCAGCATTTT. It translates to CASSRAAGASNQPQHF.

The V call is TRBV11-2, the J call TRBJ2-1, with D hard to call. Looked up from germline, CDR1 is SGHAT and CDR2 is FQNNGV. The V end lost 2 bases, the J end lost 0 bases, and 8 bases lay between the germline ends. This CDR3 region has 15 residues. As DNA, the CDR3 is TGTGCCAGCAGCTTAATGGGTAGCTCCTACAATGAGCAGTTCTTC. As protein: CASSLMGSSYNEQFF.

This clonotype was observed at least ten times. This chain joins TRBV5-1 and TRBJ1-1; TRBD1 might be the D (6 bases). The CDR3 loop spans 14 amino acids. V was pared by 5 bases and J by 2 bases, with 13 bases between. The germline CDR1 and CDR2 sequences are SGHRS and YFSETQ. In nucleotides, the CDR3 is TGCGCCAGCAGAACCGGGACATCTAACACTGAAGCTTTCTTT. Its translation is CASRTGTSNTEAFF. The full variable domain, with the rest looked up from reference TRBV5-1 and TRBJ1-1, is KAGVTQTPRYLIKTRGQQVTLSCSPISGHRSVSWYQQTPGQGLQFLFEYFSETQRNKGNFPGRFSGRQFSNSRSEMNVSTLELGDSALYLCASRTGTSNTEAFFGQGTRLTVV.

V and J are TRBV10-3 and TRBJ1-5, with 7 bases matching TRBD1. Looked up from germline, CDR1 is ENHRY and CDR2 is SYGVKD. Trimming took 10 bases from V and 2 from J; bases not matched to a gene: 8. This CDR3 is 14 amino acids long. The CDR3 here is CATAGGDRNQPQHF. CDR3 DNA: TGTGCCACCGCAGGGGGAGATCGCAATCAGCCCCAGCATTTT.

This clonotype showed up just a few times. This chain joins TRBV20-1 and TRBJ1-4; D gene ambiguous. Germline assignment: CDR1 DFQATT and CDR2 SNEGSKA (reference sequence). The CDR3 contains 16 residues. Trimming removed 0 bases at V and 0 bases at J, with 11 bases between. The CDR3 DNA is TGCAGTGCTAGAGATCCCAGGACCACAACTAATGAAAAACTGTTTTTT. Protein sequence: CSARDPRTTTNEKLFF.